This T cell receptor (beta chain) was found in a study of T cells in Graves' hyperthyroidism and ophthalmopathy. About the study: Peripheral blood collection took place at initial diagnosis, before any treatment. Study observations and caveats: Researchers found most expanded thyroid clonotypes above 0.001 in blood as well.

Amplification of TCR beta CDR3 regions used RNA as the template. Researchers ran a first-round RT-PCR on the TCR CDR3 using the HTBI primer set. From the multiplex PCR reads, TCRdb called clonotypes with MiXCR, one entry per CDR3 protein. The sample yields about 770,000 distinct CDR3 sequences, approximately 18% seen once. This clonotype has a handful of counts. The antigen is unknown. Aged 18 to 65, the patients had hyperthyroidism that was newly diagnosed and had lasted under 2 months. Clinical symptoms, serum thyroxine and TRAb, thyroid ultrasound and orbital computed tomography were used for the diagnoses. With 4 bases removed from V and 12 bases from J, the gap between germline ends came to 19 bases. The CDR3 length is 14 residues. CDR1 is MGHRA, CDR2 YSYEKL, per germline.

This sequence originates from a woman in her forties or fifties with Graves' hyperthyroidism that later progressed to Graves' ophthalmopathy. Sequencing was carried out using blood. The gene calls are TRBV4-1 and TRBJ2-1; D possibly matches TRBD1 or TRBD2 (5 bases each). CDR3 nucleotide sequence: TGCGCCAGCAGCCCTCCGAGGGGCACGAAATGGCAGTTCTTC. It encodes CASSPPRGTKWQFF.